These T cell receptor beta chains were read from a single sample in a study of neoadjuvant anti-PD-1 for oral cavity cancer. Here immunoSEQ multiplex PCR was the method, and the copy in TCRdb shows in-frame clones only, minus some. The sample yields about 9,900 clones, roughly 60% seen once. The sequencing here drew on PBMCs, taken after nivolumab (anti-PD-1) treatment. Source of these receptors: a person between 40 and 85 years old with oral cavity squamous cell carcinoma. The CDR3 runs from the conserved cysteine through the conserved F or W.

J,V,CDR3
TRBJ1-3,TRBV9,CASSVEQGSGNTIYF